The clone carrying this T cell receptor (beta chain) is a singleton in its sample. Its target is unknown. This record belongs to a study of Ad26.COV2.S vaccination and SARS-CoV-2 variants. Sequencing was performed with immunoSEQ multiplex PCR; in TCRdb, only in-frame clones are kept and a portion is missing. The sample has 350,000 to 450,000 clones, 90% to 95% seen once. Study-wide points: The breadth of spike-specific CD8+ and CD4+ T cell responses after vaccination was reportedly substantial. The study found similar non-spike TCR breadth in vaccine and placebo recipients.

The source is a human donor who had recovered from COVID-19. Here the sequenced sample was peripheral blood, taken after recovery from COVID-19.

The CDR3 is CASSEGTYGYTF. The CDR3 coding sequence is TGCGCCAGCAGTGAAGGGACCTATGGCTACACCTTC. The rearrangement joins TRBV10-1 to TRBJ1-2, with a weak D call TRBD1 (5 bases). This CDR3 contains 12 residues. From germline, CDR1 is WNHNN and CDR2 SYGVQD (reference sequence). V shed 3 bases and J shed 4 bases, with 6 bases lying between them.